This TCR beta chain was identified in a study of OX40 agonist ivuxolimab in advanced cancers. Study summary: Averaging about 60 years in age, with a range of about 23 to 79, the cohort was around 87% male. Previous treatment with anti-PD-1, anti-PD-L1 or anti-CTLA-4 therapy was allowed; about 37% had received some.

The repertoire was sequenced with immunoSEQ multiplex PCR; TCRdb's copy has only in-frame clones and lacks some. The sample has about 46,000 clones; 82% are singletons. This CDR3 contains 13 residues. Trimming shortened V by 2 bases and J by 5 bases, and 9 bases separated the two germline ends. Germline assignment: CDR1 SGDLS and CDR2 YYNGEE. The clonotype was recovered from an adult with an advanced solid tumor such as melanoma, head and neck, liver or kidney cancer. The input for sequencing was CD4+ or CD8+ T cells sorted from blood, taken in a trial of the OX40 agonist ivuxolimab. The chain uses TRBV9 and TRBJ2-3; D gene uncertain. CDR3 DNA sequence: TGTGCCAGCAGCGTCAGTCTGGAAGATACGCAGTATTTT. This translates into CASSVSLEDTQYF.